The 18 T cell receptor beta chains below come from one sample, sequenced in a study of shared clonotypes between healthy human individuals (dated by TCRdb to the early 2020s). Library creation used the immunoSEQ multiplex PCR assay. TCRdb re-hosts the immuneACCESS table, in-frame sequences only. Its copies lack some clones; in the studies checked, an unresolved V gene accounts for under half of them, and the cause for the rest is not known. Across this sample there are about 2 million clones, with over 85% seen only once. Clones ranked in the top ten supply 0.95% to 1.5% of the sample. CD8 naive samples were obtained by positive selection for CCR7 among CD45RO-negative cells, yielding a CD45RA+CCR7+ population from which TemRA cells were excluded. The source material was naive CD8+ T cells sorted from blood. Read against the paper, the sample's cell subset or site label means: CD45RA+CCR7+. The receptors come from a man between 18 and 29 years old in good health.

This clone occurred once. The chain uses TRBV7-9 and TRBJ2-3; TRBD2 aligns across 11 bases. Germline trimming cut 5 bases from V and 4 bases from J; bases unmatched to any gene: 11. Germline V lookup: CDR1 SEHNR, CDR2 FQNEAQ (reference sequence). The CDR3 contains 17 residues. The DNA for the CDR3 is TGTGCCAGCAGCCCGAAACTAGCGGGGGTTACCCCAGATACGCAGTATTTT. It encodes CASSPKLAGVTPDTQYF.

This chain links TRBV2 with TRBJ2-7, with D perhaps given as TRBD1 or TRBD2 (6 bases each). From germline, CDR1 is SNHLY and CDR2 FYNNEI. The CDR3 consists of 15 residues. The V and J ends lost 8 bases and 0 bases respectively, with 17 bases between them. CDR3 coding DNA: TGTGCCAGCCTAACAGGGCGGGATCCCTCCTACGAGCAGTACTTC. Amino acids: CASLTGRDPSYEQYF.

The chain couples TRBV27 to TRBJ2-7; 9 nucleotides align to TRBD2. The V and J ends lost 3 bases and 2 bases, in that order; junction bases with no gene match: 8. CDR1 MNHEY and CDR2 SMNVEV come from the germline V gene (reference sequence). CDR3 size: 16 residues. The CDR3 region has the DNA TGTGCCAGCAGTTTCATCCCGACTAGCGGAGCCTACGAGCAGTACTTC. It codes for CASSFIPTSGAYEQYF.

The chain uses TRBV6-1 and TRBJ2-7; the match to TRBD1 covers 8 bases. Per germline, CDR1 MNHNS and CDR2 SASEGT. V was clipped by 2 bases and J by 3 bases; unmatched bases: 3. This CDR3 has 14 amino acids. CDR3 loop: CASSETGGFYEQYF. CDR3 coding DNA: TGTGCCAGCAGTGAAACAGGGGGGTTCTACGAGCAGTACTTC.

The chain has TRBV7-9 and TRBJ2-3, with unresolved D. Trimming left V 5 bases short and J 6 bases short, with 9 bases between. Per germline, CDR1 SEHNR and CDR2 FQNEAQ (reference sequence). CDR3 size: 12 residues. This chain's CDR3 is CASSPMTDTQYF. The CDR3 DNA reads as TGTGCCAGCAGCCCTATGACCGATACGCAGTATTTT.

This chain uses TRBV19 with TRBJ2-3; 9 bases fit TRBD2. Unmatched junction bases numbered 3, after V lost 5 bases and J lost 0 bases. Germline values: CDR1 LNHDA, CDR2 SQIVND (reference sequence). The CDR3 consists of 15 residues. The CDR3 sequence: CASSASGTSTDTQYF. CDR3 nucleotides: TGTGCCAGTAGTGCTAGCGGGACTAGCACAGATACGCAGTATTTT. The full variable domain, in which reference TRBV19 and TRBJ2-3 provide the parts outside the CDR3, is DGGITQSPKYLFRKEGQNVTLSCEQNLNHDAMYWYRQDPGQGLRLIYYSQIVNDFQKGDIAEGYSVSREKKESFPLTVTSAQKNPTAFYLCASSASGTSTDTQYFGPGTRLTVL.

CDR3 amino acids: CASSLVDRNGELFF. Written as DNA, the CDR3 is TGTGCCAGCAGCTTAGTAGACCGTAACGGGGAGCTGTTTTTT. The rearrangement joins TRBV7-9 to TRBJ2-2; D is unclear. CDR1 and CDR2 from the germline V gene are SEHNR and FQNEAQ (reference sequence). The CDR3 sequence is 14 residues long. Trimming shortened V by 1 base and J by 7 bases, and 10 bases separated the two germline ends. Complete variable domain (other parts from reference TRBV7-9 and TRBJ2-2): DTGVSQNPRHKITKRGQNVTFRCDPISEHNRLYWYRQTLGQGPEFLTYFQNEAQLEKSRLLSDRFSAERPKGSFSTLEIQRTEQGDSAMYLCASSLVDRNGELFFGEGSRLTVL.

The gene calls are TRBV11-2 and TRBJ1-1; TRBD1 aligns across 8 bases. This CDR3 has 15 amino acids. Looked up from germline, CDR1 is SGHAT and CDR2 is FQNNGV. V was clipped by 1 base and J by 4 bases; unmatched bases: 5. The CDR3 spells CASSLAPDRGTEAFF. The DNA for the CDR3 is TGTGCCAGCAGCTTAGCCCCTGACAGGGGCACTGAAGCTTTCTTT.

The V call is TRBV10-1, the J call TRBJ2-3; 8 bases align to TRBD1. Per the germline V gene, CDR1 is WNHNN and CDR2 is SYGVQD (reference sequence). CDR3 length: 17 amino acids. V lost 2 bases to trimming and J lost 2 bases; unmatched junction nucleotides: 9. The CDR3 protein is CASSEGGQGLITDTQYF. CDR3 in DNA: TGCGCCAGCAGTGAGGGTGGACAGGGTCTCATCACAGATACGCAGTATTTT.

On this clone itself: Additional DNA sequences in this sample encode the identical CDR3. This chain links TRBV5-4 with TRBJ1-2; 7 positions agree with TRBD1. This CDR3 has 13 residues. The germline V gene encodes CDR1 SGHNT and CDR2 YYREEE (reference sequence). V was clipped by 0 bases and J by 5 bases; unmatched bases: 1. The CDR3 is CASSLAGGYGYTF. DNA for the CDR3: TGTGCCAGCAGCTTGGCAGGGGGGTATGGCTACACCTTC.

The chain links TRBV27 to TRBJ1-2; the match to TRBD1 covers 8 bases. With V trimmed by 5 bases and J by 6 bases, 5 bases remained unmatched. Per germline, CDR1 MNHEY and CDR2 SMNVEV (reference sequence). The CDR3 has 13 amino acids. In DNA form, the CDR3 reads TGTGCCAGCAGTCCCCAGGGGGCGAATGGCTACACCTTC. Protein: CASSPQGANGYTF.

The chain carries TRBV7-9 and TRBJ2-5, with 10 bases that match TRBD2. This CDR3 is 16 amino acids long. Germline V gives CDR1 SEHNR, CDR2 FQNEAQ (reference sequence). The J segment lost 6 bases and the V segment lost 5 bases, leaving 12 bases of the junction unmatched. DNA for the CDR3: TGTGCCAGCAGCCCCGCGAGCGGGAGGGCTGGGAAGACCCAGTACTTC. Translated: CASSPASGRAGKTQYF.

The V and J genes are TRBV25-1 and TRBJ1-6; D is unresolved. V was clipped by 4 bases and J by 6 bases, with 7 bases between them. The CDR3 extends over 13 amino acids. Germline V CDR1 and CDR2: MGHDK, SYGVNS. The CDR3 coding sequence is TGTGCCAGCAGTGGTTCCGGTAATTCACCCCTCCACTTT. Translation: CASSGSGNSPLHF.

CDR3: CASSRSGVTNTGELFF. The CDR3 DNA follows: TGTGCCAGCAGCCGTAGCGGGGTGACGAACACCGGGGAGCTGTTTTTT. V and J are TRBV7-6 and TRBJ2-2; 8 bases line up with TRBD2. The germline V gene has CDR1 SGHVS and CDR2 FNYEAQ. CDR3 length equals 16 residues. J was trimmed by 0 bases and V by 5 bases; bases with no gene match: 5.

The chain carries TRBV14 and TRBJ2-1; 8 bases are shared with TRBD2. The V gene end was trimmed by 5 bases and the J gene end by 3 bases; junction bases not matched to a gene: 6. The V gene's germline CDR1 is SGHDN and CDR2 FVKESK. There are 15 residues in the CDR3. The DNA of the CDR3 is TGTGCCAGCAGCACACTAGCGGACGGCTACAATGAGCAGTTCTTC. Its protein is CASSTLADGYNEQFF. The entire variable domain, with the rest obtained from reference TRBV14 and TRBJ2-1, is as follows: EAGVTQFPSHSVIEKGQTVTLRCDPISGHDNLYWYRRVMGKEIKFLLHFVKESKQDESGMPNNRFLAERTGGTYSTLKVQPAELEDSGVYFCASSTLADGYNEQFFGPGTRLTVL.

V is TRBV6-5 and J is TRBJ2-7, with 7 bases identical to TRBD2. Trimming took 5 bases from V and 2 from J; bases not matched to a gene: 3. Germline V gene sequence: CDR1 MNHEY, CDR2 SVGAGI. This CDR3 is 13 amino acids long. The CDR3 DNA sequence: TGTGCCAGCAGTGTACTAGCGACCTACGAGCAGTACTTC. Residues: CASSVLATYEQYF.

This chain connects TRBV19 to TRBJ2-7; D gene ambiguous. Trimming stripped 4 bases from V and 4 bases from J, with 5 bases between. Germline V gene data show CDR1 as LNHDA and CDR2 as SQIVND (reference sequence). CDR3 length: 11 amino acids. The CDR3 DNA sequence: TGTGCCAGTAGTAAGGATTACGAGCAGTACTTC. Translating it yields CASSKDYEQYF.

The chain joins TRBV5-4 to TRBJ2-7; D remains ambiguous. This CDR3 is built from 12 residues. Trimming took off 3 bases at V and 6 bases at J, with 10 bases between the two ends. The germline V gene has CDR1 SGHNT and CDR2 YYREEE (reference sequence). CDR3 sequence reads: CASSSDLREQYF. CDR3 DNA: TGTGCCAGCAGCTCGGACCTGCGCGAGCAGTACTTC.